Listed here are 18 T cell receptor beta chains from one sample, sequenced in a study of blood T cell repertoires in COVID-19 (dated by TCRdb to 2018 to 2020). Receptor amplification or capture employed the immunoSEQ multiplex PCR assay. The table was pulled from immuneACCESS by TCRdb, which kept in-frame rearrangements only. Such tables lose some clones; where checked, under half of the loss comes from unresolved V genes, and the rest has no known cause. In all, the sample holds around 250,000 clones, and roughly 88% of those were seen once. The ten largest clones represent about 6% of the sample. The sequencing input was peripheral blood. The source of these receptors is an elderly woman with COVID-19, enrolled during active disease.

The chain uses TRBV11-2 and TRBJ1-2; 11 nucleotides agree with TRBD1. Per the germline V gene, CDR1 is SGHAT and CDR2 is FQNNGV. V lost 1 base and J lost 4; bases outside the gene matches: 2. CDR3 length: 15 residues. This CDR3 is CASSLGTGGAYGYTF. DNA of the CDR3: TGTGCCAGCAGCTTAGGGACAGGGGGCGCCTATGGCTACACCTTC.

The chain is built from TRBV27 and TRBJ2-3, with 10 bases identical to TRBD2. CDR3 length: 14 residues. The germline V gene has CDR1 MNHEY and CDR2 SMNVEV (reference sequence). Trimming removed 5 bases from V and 3 bases from J; junction bases left unmatched: 2. The CDR3 region is CASSIAGGTDTQYF. In DNA form, the CDR3 reads TGTGCCAGCAGTATAGCGGGGGGTACAGATACGCAGTATTTT.

V is TRBV3-1 (or the pseudogene TRBV3-2) and J is TRBJ2-5; the D gene is possibly TRBD2 (7 bases). Germline assignment: CDR1 LGHDT and CDR2 YNNKEL (reference sequence). The CDR3 sequence is 16 residues long. Trimming took off 7 bases at V and 5 bases at J, with 23 bases between the two ends. The DNA for the CDR3 is TGTGCCAGCACCCCTGGAGGAGGGGGGGCTTGGGAGACCCAGTACTTC. Translating gives CASTPGGGGAWETQYF.

This CDR3 reads CASSLEGHPQETQYF. CDR3 coding DNA: TGTGCCAGCAGCTTAGAGGGACACCCTCAAGAGACCCAGTACTTC. The rearrangement joins TRBV7-2 to TRBJ2-5; TRBD1 might be the D (6 bases). V was clipped by 1 base and J by 2 bases, with 11 bases between them. CDR3 length: 15 residues. Germline V gene lookup returns CDR1 SGHTA and CDR2 FQGNSA. The whole variable domain, remainder taken from reference TRBV7-2 and TRBJ2-5, is GAGVSQSPSNKVTEKGKDVELRCDPISGHTALYWYRQSLGQGLEFLIYFQGNSAPDKSGLPSDRFSAERTGGSVSTLTIQRTQQEDSAVYLCASSLEGHPQETQYFGPGTRLLVL.

The table lists this clone with a few counts. CDR3 sequence reads: CASSIGQGALSYNEQFF. CDR3 coding DNA: TGTGCCAGTAGTATAGGACAGGGGGCATTGTCCTACAATGAGCAGTTCTTC. The chain joins TRBV19 to TRBJ2-1, with 10 bases fitting TRBD1. The CDR3 totals 17 residues. The V segment lost 1 base and the J segment 1 base; nucleotides outside the gene matches: 4. The germline gives CDR1 LNHDA, CDR2 SQIVND (reference sequence).

V and J are TRBV11-2 and TRBJ2-3, with a possible D match to TRBD2 (7 bases). CDR1 is SGHAT, CDR2 FQNNGV, per germline. The CDR3 runs to 14 residues. Trimming pared 0 bases from V and 4 bases from J, leaving 8 bases between. Written as DNA, the CDR3 is TGTGCCAGCAGCTTAGAGGGGGGGCCAGATACGCAGTATTTT. Translated, it gives CASSLEGGPDTQYF. Together with reference TRBV11-2 and TRBJ2-3, the CDR3 gives the full variable domain: EAGVAQSPRYKIIEKRQSVAFWCNPISGHATLYWYQQILGQGPKLLIQFQNNGVVDDSQLPKDRFSAERLKGVDSTLKIQPAKLEDSAVYLCASSLEGGPDTQYFGPGTRLTVL.

The rearrangement links TRBV3-1 (or the pseudogene TRBV3-2) to TRBJ2-1; 7 bases line up with TRBD1. Unmatched junction bases numbered 4, after V lost 2 bases and J lost 3 bases. Per germline, CDR1 LGHDT and CDR2 YNNKEL (reference sequence). This CDR3 comprises 15 residues. CDR3 region: CASSQSGTDYNEQFF. The CDR3 bases are TGTGCCAGCAGCCAATCCGGGACAGACTACAATGAGCAGTTCTTC.

Concerning this clone: The same CDR3 can be traced to other DNA sequences in this sample. This chain uses TRBV28 with TRBJ1-6, with D perhaps TRBD1 (6 bases). Per the germline V gene, CDR1 is MDHEN and CDR2 is SYDVKM. CDR3 length: 14 amino acids. V lost 2 bases to trimming and J lost 7 bases, with 9 bases between them. The CDR3, as DNA: TGTGCCAGCAGTTTAGGGCAGGGGAATTCACCCCTCCACTTT. It specifies CASSLGQGNSPLHF. Drawing the rest from reference TRBV28 and TRBJ1-6, the complete variable domain is DVKVTQSSRYLVKRTGEKVFLECVQDMDHENMFWYRQDPGLGLRLIYFSYDVKMKEKGDIPEGYSVSREKKERFSLILESASTNQTSMYLCASSLGQGNSPLHFGNGTRLTVT.

This chain joins TRBV5-5 and TRBJ1-1; 7 bases are shared with TRBD1. CDR3 size: 13 residues. With 4 bases clipped from V and 4 bases from J, the junction kept 4 bases outside the gene matches. Germline V gene data show CDR1 as SGHKS and CDR2 as YYEKEE (reference sequence). The CDR3 loop reads CASSLDRITEAFF. CDR3 in DNA: TGTGCCAGCAGCCTGGACAGGATCACTGAAGCTTTCTTT.

The chain uses TRBV29-1 and TRBJ2-2, with D maybe TRBD1 (6 bases). Germline V gene lookup returns CDR1 SQVTM and CDR2 ANQGSEA. The germline V and J ends were trimmed by 5 bases and 2 bases, with 15 bases remaining between them. The CDR3 spans 15 residues. CDR3 residues: CSVSMTGDNTGELFF. The CDR3 nucleotides are TGCAGCGTTTCCATGACAGGCGACAACACCGGGGAGCTGTTTTTT.

This clone appeared a few times. The chain links TRBV19 to TRBJ1-2; 7 positions agree with TRBD1. Per the germline V gene, CDR1 is LNHDA and CDR2 is SQIVND (reference sequence). The CDR3 spans 16 residues. J lost 2 bases, V lost 5 bases, and 11 bases had no gene match. This CDR3 reads CASSSGGQSQNYGYTF. The DNA of the CDR3 is TGTGCCAGTAGTTCCGGGGGACAGTCACAAAACTATGGCTACACCTTC.

This CDR3 reads CASSLAVRENTGELFF. As DNA, the CDR3 is TGCGCCAGCAGCTTGGCAGTCAGGGAGAACACCGGGGAGCTGTTTTTT. This rearrangement joins TRBV5-1 to TRBJ2-2; possible D gene TRBD1, 5 bases. The CDR3 runs 16 residues. Trimming took 0 bases from V and 1 from J, leaving 10 bases between them. Germline lookup yields CDR1 SGHRS and CDR2 YFSETQ.

The chain joins TRBV28 to TRBJ1-1; 7 bases agree with TRBD1. The CDR3 is 14 amino acids. The germline CDR1 and CDR2 sequences are MDHEN and SYDVKM. V shed 5 bases and J 1 base; nucleotides not matched to a gene: 4. CDR3 region: CASSLGQENTEAFF. In DNA, the CDR3 is TGTGCCAGCAGTCTCGGACAGGAGAACACTGAAGCTTTCTTT.

The rearrangement uses TRBV5-4 and TRBJ1-2, with 8 nucleotides matching TRBD1. This CDR3 spans 15 amino acids. Per the germline V gene, CDR1 is SGHNT and CDR2 is YYREEE (reference sequence). The J segment lost 5 bases and the V segment lost 4 bases, leaving 10 bases of the junction unmatched. The CDR3 loop is CASSPPGQGRYGYTF. In DNA, the CDR3 is TGTGCCAGCAGCCCTCCAGGACAGGGTAGGTATGGCTACACCTTC.

The V call is TRBV7-2, the J call TRBJ2-3; D call uncertain. V lost 4 bases, J lost 2 bases, and 16 bases lay in between. The germline V gene encodes CDR1 SGHTA and CDR2 FQGNSA. The CDR3 contains 16 residues. CDR3 nucleotide sequence: TGTGCCAGCAGCTCGAGAGGCCCCTTTCCCACAGATACGCAGTATTTT. The encoded protein is CASSSRGPFPTDTQYF. Full variable domain (rest looked up from reference TRBV7-2 and TRBJ2-3): GAGVSQSPSNKVTEKGKDVELRCDPISGHTALYWYRQSLGQGLEFLIYFQGNSAPDKSGLPSDRFSAERTGGSVSTLTIQRTQQEDSAVYLCASSSRGPFPTDTQYFGPGTRLTVL.

The V and J genes are TRBV6-2 or TRBV6-3 and TRBJ1-2; D may be TRBD1 (6 bases). Germline values: CDR1 MNHEY, CDR2 SVGEGT. Deletions cut 6 bases from V and 9 bases from J, with 23 bases between. CDR3 length: 15 amino acids. The CDR3 here is CASSNIGQWGESYTF. The CDR3 DNA is TGTGCCAGCAGCAATATAGGACAGTGGGGTGAGAGCTACACCTTC.

Notes on this clone: This sample includes further DNA sequences coding for the same CDR3. This rearrangement joins TRBV7-9 to TRBJ1-6; TRBD1 aligns across 12 bases. CDR1 is SEHNR and CDR2 is FQNEAQ in the germline V gene (reference sequence). Losses at the gene ends were 7 bases for V and 7 bases for J; bases not matched to a gene: 2. The CDR3 is made up of 14 amino acids. The CDR3 spells CASTGTGGNSPLHF. In nucleotides, the CDR3 is TGTGCCAGCACTGGGACAGGGGGCAATTCACCCCTCCACTTT.

Only a few counts were recorded for this clone. The V and J genes are TRBV5-1 and TRBJ1-1, with 7 bases that match TRBD1. Germline V gene sequence: CDR1 SGHRS, CDR2 YFSETQ. The CDR3 runs to 14 residues. Germline trimming cut 3 bases from V and 0 bases from J; bases unmatched to any gene: 2. The CDR3 DNA follows: TGCGCCAGCAGCTCGACAGGGTTGAACACTGAAGCTTTCTTT. It yields the protein CASSSTGLNTEAFF.